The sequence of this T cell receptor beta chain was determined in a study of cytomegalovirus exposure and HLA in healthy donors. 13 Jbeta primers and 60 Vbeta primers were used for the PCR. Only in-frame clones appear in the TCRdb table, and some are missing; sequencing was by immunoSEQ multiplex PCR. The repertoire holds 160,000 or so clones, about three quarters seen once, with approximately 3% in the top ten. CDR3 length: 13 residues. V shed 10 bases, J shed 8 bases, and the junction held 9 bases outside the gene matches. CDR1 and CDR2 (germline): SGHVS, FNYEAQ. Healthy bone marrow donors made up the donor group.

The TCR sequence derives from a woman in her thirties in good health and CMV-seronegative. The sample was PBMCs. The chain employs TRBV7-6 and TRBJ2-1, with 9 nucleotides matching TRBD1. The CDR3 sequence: CATRDRVGYEQFF. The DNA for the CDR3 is TGTGCCACCCGGGACAGGGTGGGCTATGAGCAGTTCTTC.